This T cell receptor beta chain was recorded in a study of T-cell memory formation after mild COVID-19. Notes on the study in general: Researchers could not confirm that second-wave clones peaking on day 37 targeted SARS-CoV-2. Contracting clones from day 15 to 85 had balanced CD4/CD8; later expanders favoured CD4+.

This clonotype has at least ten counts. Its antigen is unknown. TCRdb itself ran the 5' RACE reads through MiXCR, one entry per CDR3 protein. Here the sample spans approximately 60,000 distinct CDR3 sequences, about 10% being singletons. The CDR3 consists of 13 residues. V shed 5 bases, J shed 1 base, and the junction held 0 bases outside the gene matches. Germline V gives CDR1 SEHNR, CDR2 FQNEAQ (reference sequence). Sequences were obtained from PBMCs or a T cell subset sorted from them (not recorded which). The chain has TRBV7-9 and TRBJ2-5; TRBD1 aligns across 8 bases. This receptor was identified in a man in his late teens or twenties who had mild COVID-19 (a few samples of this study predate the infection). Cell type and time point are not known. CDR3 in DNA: TGTGCCAGCAGCACAGGGGGCCAAGAGACCCAGTACTTC. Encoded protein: CASSTGGQETQYF.